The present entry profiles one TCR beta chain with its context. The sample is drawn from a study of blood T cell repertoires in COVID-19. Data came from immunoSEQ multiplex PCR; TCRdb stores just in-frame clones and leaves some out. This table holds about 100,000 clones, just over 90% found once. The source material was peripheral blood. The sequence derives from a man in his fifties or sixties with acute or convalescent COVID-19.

CDR3 sequence reads: CARSLDPSDALSYNEQFF. CDR3 nucleotides: TGTGCCAGAAGCTTGGACCCTAGCGATGCGCTCTCCTACAATGAGCAGTTCTTC. V is TRBV5-3 and J is TRBJ2-1; TRBD2 is a possible D gene (6 bases). TRBV5-3 is identified as an open reading frame with a role that is uncertain. The CDR3 has 18 residues. The ends were cut back, 0 bases at V and 0 bases at J, with 16 bases in the middle.